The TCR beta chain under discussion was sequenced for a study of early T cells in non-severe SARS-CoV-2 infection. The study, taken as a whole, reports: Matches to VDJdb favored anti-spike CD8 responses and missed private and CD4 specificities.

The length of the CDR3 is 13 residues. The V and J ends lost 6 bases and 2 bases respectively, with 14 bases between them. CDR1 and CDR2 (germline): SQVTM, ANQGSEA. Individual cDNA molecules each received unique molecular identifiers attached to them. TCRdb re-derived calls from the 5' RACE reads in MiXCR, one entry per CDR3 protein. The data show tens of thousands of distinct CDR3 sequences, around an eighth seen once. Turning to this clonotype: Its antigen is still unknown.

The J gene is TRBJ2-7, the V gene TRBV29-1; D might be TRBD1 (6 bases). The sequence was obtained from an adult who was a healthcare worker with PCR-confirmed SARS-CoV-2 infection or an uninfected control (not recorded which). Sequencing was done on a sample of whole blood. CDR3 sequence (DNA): TGCAGCGTAGTGGTGGGGGCTACCTACGAGCAGTACTTC. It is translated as CSVVVGATYEQYF.